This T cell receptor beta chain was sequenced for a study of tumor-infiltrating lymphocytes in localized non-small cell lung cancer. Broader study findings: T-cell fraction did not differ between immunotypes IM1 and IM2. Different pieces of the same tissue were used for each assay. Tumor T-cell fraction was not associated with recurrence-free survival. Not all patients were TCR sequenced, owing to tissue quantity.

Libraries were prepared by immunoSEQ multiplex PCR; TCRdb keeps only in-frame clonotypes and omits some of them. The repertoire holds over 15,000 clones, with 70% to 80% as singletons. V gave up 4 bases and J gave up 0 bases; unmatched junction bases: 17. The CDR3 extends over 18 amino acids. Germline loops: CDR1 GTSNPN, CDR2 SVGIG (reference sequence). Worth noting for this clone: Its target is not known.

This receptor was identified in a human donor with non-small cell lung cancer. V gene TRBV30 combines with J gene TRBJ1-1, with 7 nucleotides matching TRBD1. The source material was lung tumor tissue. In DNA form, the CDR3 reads TGTGCCTGGACCCGAGTGGGGGGGGGACAGATCCTGAACACTGAAGCTTTCTTT. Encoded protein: CAWTRVGGGQILNTEAFF.